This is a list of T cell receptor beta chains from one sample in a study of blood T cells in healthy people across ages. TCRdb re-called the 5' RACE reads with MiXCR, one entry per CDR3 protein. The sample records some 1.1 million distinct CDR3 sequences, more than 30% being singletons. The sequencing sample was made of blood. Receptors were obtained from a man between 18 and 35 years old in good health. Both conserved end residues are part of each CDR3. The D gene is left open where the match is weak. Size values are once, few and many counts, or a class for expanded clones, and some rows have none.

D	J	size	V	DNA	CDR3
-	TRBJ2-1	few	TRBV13	TGTGCCACCCAGGGGGGTAGTGAGCAGTTCTTC	CATQGGSEQFF
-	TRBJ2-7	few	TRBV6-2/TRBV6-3	TGTGCCAGCGGAGATCTCTACGAGCAGTACTTC	CASGDLYEQYF
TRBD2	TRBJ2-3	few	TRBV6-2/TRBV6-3	TGTGCCAGCAGTTCCCGACTAGCAATCGAAACTAGCACAGATACGCAGTATTTT	CASSSRLAIETSTDTQYF
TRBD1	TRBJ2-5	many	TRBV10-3	TGTGCCATCGACGAGGGACAGGGAAGTCAAGAGACCCAGTACTTC	CAIDEGQGSQETQYF
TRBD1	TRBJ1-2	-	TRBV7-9	TGTGCCAGCAGCTTATCCCGGGACAGCTTTAACTATGGCTACACCTTC	CASSLSRDSFNYGYTF
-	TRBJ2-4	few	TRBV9	TGTGCCAGCAGCCCACCCTACGGGGCTTCAAGGGGAAACATTCAGTACTTC	CASSPPYGASRGNIQYF
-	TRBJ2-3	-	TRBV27	TGTGCCACCTGGAGGGGCACAGATACGCAGTATTTT	CATWRGTDTQYF
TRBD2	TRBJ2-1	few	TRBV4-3	TGCGCCAGCAGCCAAGACCCAGCGGGGACGATGAGCTCCTACAATGAGCAGTTCTTC	CASSQDPAGTMSSYNEQFF
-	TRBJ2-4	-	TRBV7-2	TGTGCCAGCAGCTTATCGTCGAGCAAAAACATTCAGTACTTC	CASSLSSSKNIQYF
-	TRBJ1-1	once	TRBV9	TGTGCCAGCAAGTCGGGGGCGGGGGCCCAAGGGACTGAAGCTTTCTTT	CASKSGAGAQGTEAFF
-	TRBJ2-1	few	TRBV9	TGTGCCAGCAGCGTAGGGACTTCCAAACGCAACAATGAGCAGTTCTTC	CASSVGTSKRNNEQFF
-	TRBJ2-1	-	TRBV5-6	TGTGCCGGCAGCTCCCATTACAATGAGCAGTTCTTC	CAGSSHYNEQFF
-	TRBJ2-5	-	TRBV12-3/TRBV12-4	TGTGCCAGCAGTTTAGGGTTAGTCGGAGAGACCCAGTACTTC	CASSLGLVGETQYF
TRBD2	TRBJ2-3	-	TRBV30	TGTGCCTGGAGTGTACCCAGCGGGGGGTACACAGATACGCAGTATTTT	CAWSVPSGGYTDTQYF
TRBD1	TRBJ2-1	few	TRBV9	TGTGCCAGCAGCGCGTCCGGGACAGACTACAATGAGCAGTTCTTC	CASSASGTDYNEQFF
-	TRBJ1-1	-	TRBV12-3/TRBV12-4	TGTGCCAGCAGTTCCTGGGTTGGGGTTAACACTGAAGCTTTCTTT	CASSSWVGVNTEAFF
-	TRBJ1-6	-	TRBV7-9	TGTGCCAGCAGCTTAGAAGGCACGGCGAATAATTCACCCCTCCACTTT	CASSLEGTANNSPLHF
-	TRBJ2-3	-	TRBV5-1	TGCGCCAGCAGCTTGGGGAACGGCGGGGAACGCACAGATACGCAGTATTTT	CASSLGNGGERTDTQYF
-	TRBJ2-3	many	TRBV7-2	TGTGCCAGCAGCTTAAAGTCTGCAGATACGCAGTATTTT	CASSLKSADTQYF
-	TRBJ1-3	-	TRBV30	TGTGCCTGGAGTGTACGGGTGTTGTCTGGAAACACCATATATTTT	CAWSVRVLSGNTIYF
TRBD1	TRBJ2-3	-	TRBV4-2	TGTGCCAGCAGCCAAGATACGGGACAGGGGGAAGATACGCAGTATTTT	CASSQDTGQGEDTQYF
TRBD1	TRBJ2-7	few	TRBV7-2	TGTGCCAGCAGCTTAGCGCTAGGACAGGGATTTAGTTCCTACGAGCAGTACTTC	CASSLALGQGFSSYEQYF
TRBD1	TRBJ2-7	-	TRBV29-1	TGCAGCGTTGAAGAAACCGGGACAGGGACTTCCTACGAGCAGTACTTC	CSVEETGTGTSYEQYF
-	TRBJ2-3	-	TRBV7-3	TGTGCCAGCAGTACTTCCTCCCGGGACTCTGGTGGAGCTACGCAGTATTTT	CASSTSSRDSGGATQYF
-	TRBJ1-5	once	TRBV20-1	TGCAGTGCTAGTAACGAGACCCAGCATTTT	CSASNETQHF
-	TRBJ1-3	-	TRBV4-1	TGCGCCAGCAGCCCGCTGGGAGCGGGCTCTGGAAACACCATATATTTT	CASSPLGAGSGNTIYF
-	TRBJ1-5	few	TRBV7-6	TGTGCCAGCAGCTTAGGTGTAGGTCCCAATCAGCCCCAGCATTTT	CASSLGVGPNQPQHF
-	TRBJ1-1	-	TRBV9	TGTGCCAGCAGCCCCCGGGGGCGCATGGACACTGAAGCTTTCTTT	CASSPRGRMDTEAFF
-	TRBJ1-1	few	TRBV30	TGTGCCTGGTCGAGGTCTTCAACAGGGTCGGGCACTGAAGCTTTCTTT	CAWSRSSTGSGTEAFF
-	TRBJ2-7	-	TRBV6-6	TGTGCCAGCAGTTACTTCCAGGGCCGGGGCTACGAGCAGTACTTC	CASSYFQGRGYEQYF
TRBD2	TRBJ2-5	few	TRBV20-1	TGCAGTGCTAGTAGCGGGGAAAAAGAGACCCAGTACTTC	CSASSGEKETQYF
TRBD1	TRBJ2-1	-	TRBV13	TGTGCCAGCAGCTTGGGGACAGCTTACAAGGAGCAGTTCTTC	CASSLGTAYKEQFF
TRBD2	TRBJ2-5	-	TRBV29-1	TGCAGCGTTGAATCTAGGACTAGGGGCCAAGAGACCCAGTACTTC	CSVESRTRGQETQYF
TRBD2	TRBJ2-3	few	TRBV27	TGTGCCAGCACCCCGGGGGGGCCGTTAAATACGCAGTATTTT	CASTPGGPLNTQYF
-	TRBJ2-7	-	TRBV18	TGTGCCAGCTCACCACGGGGATCGACCTTCTCCTACGAGCAGTACTTC	CASSPRGSTFSYEQYF
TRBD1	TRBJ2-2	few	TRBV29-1	TGCAGCGTCCCGGGACAGGGCACCGGGGAGCTGTTTTTT	CSVPGQGTGELFF
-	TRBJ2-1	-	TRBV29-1	TGCAGCGTTGACCAGGGGCGGGAGCAGTTCTTC	CSVDQGREQFF
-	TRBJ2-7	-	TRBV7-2	TGTGCCAGCAGCTTAGAAGTGTTAGGGCAGATACCCTTCTACGAGCAGTACTTC	CASSLEVLGQIPFYEQYF
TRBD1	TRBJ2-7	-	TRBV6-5	TGTGCCAGCAGTGTGGACAGGGCGACCTACAATGAGCAGTACTTC	CASSVDRATYNEQYF
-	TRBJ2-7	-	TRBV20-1	TGCAGTGCTGTCAGCAGGGGATCCTCGCCGTACGAGCAGTACTTC	CSAVSRGSSPYEQYF
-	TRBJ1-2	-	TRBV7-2	TGTGCCAGCAGCGTAGGAGGCAGCCTCTATGGCTACACCTTC	CASSVGGSLYGYTF
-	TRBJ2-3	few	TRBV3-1	TGTGCCAGCAGCCAAGACCTGGGGACCCTTAGCACAGATACGCAGTATTTT	CASSQDLGTLSTDTQYF
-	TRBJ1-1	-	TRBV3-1	TGTGCCAGCAGCCCGGCGGAAAGGGAGGGTTGGAGGGCTTTCTTT	CASSPAEREGWRAFF
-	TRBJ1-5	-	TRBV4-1	TGCGCCAGCAGCCAGTGGGAAAATCAGCCCCAGCATTTT	CASSQWENQPQHF
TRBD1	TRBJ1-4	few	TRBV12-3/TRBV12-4	TGTGCCAGCAGCAAAAAGCTCGGGACAGGATCGAATGAAAAACTGTTTTTT	CASSKKLGTGSNEKLFF
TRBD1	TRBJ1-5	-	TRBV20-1	TGCAGTGCACGGGACAGGGGATACCATAGCAATCAGCCCCAGCATTTT	CSARDRGYHSNQPQHF
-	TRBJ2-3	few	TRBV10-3	TGTGCCATCAGTGAAAGCAGCACAGATACGCAGTATTTT	CAISESSTDTQYF
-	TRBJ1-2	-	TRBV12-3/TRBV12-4	TGTGCCAGCCTTACCTTCACCGGATCAAACTATGGCTACACCTTC	CASLTFTGSNYGYTF
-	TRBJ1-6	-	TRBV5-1	TGCGCCAGCAGCTTGGAAATAGGTTCACCCCTCCACTTT	CASSLEIGSPLHF
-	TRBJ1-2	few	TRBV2	TGTGCCAGCAGTTTAGGCTACACCTTC	CASSLGYTF